This paragraph covers one T cell receptor (beta chain) sequence. What it recognizes is unknown. The germline gives CDR1 SQVTM, CDR2 ANQGSEA. Trimming took off 4 bases at V and 4 bases at J, with 10 bases between the two ends. This CDR3 has 12 residues. This entry comes from a study of cytomegalovirus exposure and HLA in healthy donors. Overall study: Roughly 85 million unique TCRs from HLA-typed donors made up an early data release. The study, taken as a whole, reports: The likely explanation for a cluster of highly shared sequence variants was sequencing artifact.

The PCR employed 60 Vbeta primers together with 13 Jbeta primers. In the authors' methods: Unique TCR beta chains numbered about 79 million in a later analysis, with around 11 million shared. TCRdb's table, derived via immunoSEQ multiplex PCR, lists solely in-frame clones and lacks some. That table gives V, J and clone size, and the DNA gave D and trimming. The sample holds approximately 110,000 clones. Source material: PBMCs. The TCR sequence derives from a man aged 30 to 45 in good health and CMV-seronegative. The rearrangement joins TRBV29-1 to TRBJ2-5; D remains unclear. The CDR3 loop reads CSVGHQTETQYF. The CDR3, as DNA: TGCAGCGTTGGACACCAAACAGAGACCCAGTACTTC.